One and the same sample provided the 29 T cell receptor beta chains below, sequenced in a study of shared clonotypes between healthy human individuals. Some clones are missing from TCRdb's copy, which holds only in-frame ones; the method was immunoSEQ multiplex PCR. The sample holds approximately 940,000 clones; about three quarters are singletons and the top ten take roughly 1.5%. The sample comprised memory CD4+ T cells sorted from blood. This sample's subset: CD45RA-negative fraction. Receptors originate from a man aged 18 to 35 in good health.

The V gene is TRBV2, the J gene TRBJ2-5, with 7 bases matching TRBD1. Per the germline V gene, CDR1 is SNHLY and CDR2 is FYNNEI. The CDR3 runs to 15 residues. With V trimmed by 6 bases and J by 4 bases, 11 bases remained unmatched. The CDR3: CASRTRDSWRETQYF. CDR3 DNA: TGTGCCAGCAGGACCAGGGACAGTTGGAGAGAGACCCAGTACTTC.

This clone has a count of ten or more. CDR3 nucleotide sequence: TGTGCCAGCAGCTTCTCCCCCGGGGAGCTGTTTTTT. It codes for CASSFSPGELFF. The chain links TRBV7-2 to TRBJ2-2; D not resolved. Between the trimmed V and J ends, which lost 3 bases and 6 bases, there was a span of 5 bases. CDR1 is SGHTA, CDR2 FQGNSA, per germline. The CDR3 spans 12 residues. The variable domain in full, completed from reference TRBV7-2 and TRBJ2-2, reads GAGVSQSPSNKVTEKGKDVELRCDPISGHTALYWYRQSLGQGLEFLIYFQGNSAPDKSGLPSDRFSAERTGGSVSTLTIQRTQQEDSAVYLCASSFSPGELFFGEGSRLTVL.

The V call is TRBV5-1, the J call TRBJ2-2; weak D call: TRBD2 (5 bases). The CDR3 sequence is 15 residues long. Looked up from germline, CDR1 is SGHRS and CDR2 is YFSETQ. V lost 9 bases, J lost 8 bases, and 23 bases lay in between. DNA for the CDR3: TGCGCCACCAGGATCTCGGGGATTGTCGGAGGGGAGCTGTTTTTT. Protein sequence: CATRISGIVGGELFF.

Many counts were recorded for this clone. The chain couples TRBV6-1 to TRBJ1-2; 8 positions agree with TRBD1. Per the germline V gene, CDR1 is MNHNS and CDR2 is SASEGT. The V segment lost 6 bases and the J segment 2 bases; nucleotides outside the gene matches: 8. This CDR3 spans 15 amino acids. CDR3 residues: CASSSSHRGNYGYTF. The DNA of the CDR3 is TGTGCCAGCAGCTCATCGCACAGGGGGAACTATGGCTACACCTTC.

This clone appeared a single time. The CDR3: CASCPGQGKNEKLFF. The CDR3 DNA is TGTGCCAGCTGCCCGGGACAGGGGAAGAATGAAAAACTGTTTTTT. The rearrangement uses TRBV18 and TRBJ1-4; 10 bases are a match to TRBD1. V lost 7 bases to trimming and J lost 5 bases; unmatched junction nucleotides: 7. Germline CDR1 reads KGHSH; CDR2 reads LQKENI. The CDR3 length is 15 residues.

The V call is TRBV10-3, the J call TRBJ1-2; weak D call: TRBD1 (5 bases). Germline-derived CDR1 and CDR2 are ENHRY and SYGVKD. The V gene lost 6 bases and the J gene lost 1 base, with 9 bases spanning the gap. The CDR3 contains 13 residues. The DNA for the CDR3 is TGTGCCATCAGCCAGGGTCTTAACTATGGCTACACCTTC. Protein sequence: CAISQGLNYGYTF.

CDR3: CASSVVNTGELFF. CDR3 bases: TGTGCCAGCAGTGTTGTGAACACCGGGGAGCTGTTTTTT. The rearrangement uses TRBV2 and TRBJ2-2; the D is unclear. Trimming removed 4 bases from V and 1 base from J, with 4 bases in between. The CDR3 is 13 amino acids. CDR1 SNHLY and CDR2 FYNNEI come from the germline V gene.

Of note for this clone: The sample holds other DNA sequences that translate to the same CDR3. The J gene is TRBJ2-5, the V gene TRBV27; 7 bases map to TRBD2. V lost 8 bases and J lost 2; bases outside the gene matches: 8. This CDR3 region has 14 residues. Germline assignment: CDR1 MNHEY and CDR2 SMNVEV (reference sequence). The CDR3 region has the DNA TGTGCCAGCCGACCAGCGGGGAGACAAGAGACCCAGTACTTC. Encoded protein: CASRPAGRQETQYF.

The chain recombines TRBV10-1 with TRBJ2-3; 8 bases are a match to TRBD2. The CDR3 extends over 15 amino acids. The V gene end was trimmed by 0 bases and the J gene end by 6 bases; junction bases not matched to a gene: 5. Germline assignment: CDR1 WNHNN and CDR2 SYGVQD (reference sequence). CDR3 sequence: CASSESHRGRDTQYF. CDR3 coding DNA: TGCGCCAGCAGTGAGTCGCATCGCGGGAGGGATACGCAGTATTTT.

V usage is TRBV11-2 and J usage is TRBJ1-1; D gene uncertain. This CDR3 region has 13 residues. Germline V gene sequence: CDR1 SGHAT, CDR2 FQNNGV. V was pared by 5 bases and J by 11 bases, with 18 bases between. The CDR3 nucleotides are TGTGCCAGCAGCCGCCCCGCAGGCCGTCAGGCTTTCTTT. It encodes CASSRPAGRQAFF.

This clone was picked up a small number of times. V usage is TRBV30 and J usage is TRBJ1-1, with D possibly matching TRBD1 (6 bases). V lost 8 bases and J lost 3, with 13 bases in between. CDR3 length: 12 residues. Germline V gene lookup returns CDR1 GTSNPN and CDR2 SVGIG (reference sequence). The CDR3, as DNA: TGTGCCACCTACCCAGGGGACACTGAAGCTTTCTTT. It encodes CATYPGDTEAFF.

This chain joins TRBV6-1 and TRBJ1-6; maybe TRBD1 (6 bases). Between the trimmed V and J ends, which lost 4 bases and 11 bases, there was a span of 9 bases. Germline loops: CDR1 MNHNS, CDR2 SASEGT. This CDR3 comprises 12 residues. This CDR3 reads CASSVRGAPLHF. The CDR3 DNA follows: TGTGCCAGCAGTGTAAGGGGGGCACCCCTCCACTTT.

The rearrangement uses TRBV7-2 and TRBJ2-3, with D hard to call. CDR3 size: 14 residues. Per germline, CDR1 SGHTA and CDR2 FQGNSA. V lost 6 bases to trimming and J lost 3 bases, with 13 bases between them. This CDR3 is CASRSPGRTDTQYF. The CDR3 DNA follows: TGTGCCAGCAGATCCCCGGGCCGGACAGATACGCAGTATTTT.

This clone has more than one count but fewer than ten. The J gene is TRBJ1-6, the V gene TRBV18, with D maybe TRBD1 (5 bases). V dropped 6 bases and J dropped 5 bases, with 14 bases sitting between them. Germline V gives CDR1 KGHSH, CDR2 LQKENI. This CDR3 has 15 residues. CDR3 protein: CASSRPGNDNSPLHF. CDR3 in DNA: TGTGCCAGCTCCCGACCAGGGAACGATAATTCACCCCTCCACTTT.

This clone was seen a single time. The rearrangement links TRBV7-2 to TRBJ1-5, with D unclear. Germline lookup yields CDR1 SGHTA and CDR2 FQGNSA. The CDR3 covers 15 residues. Trimming shortened V by 0 bases and J by 3 bases, and 9 bases separated the two germline ends. CDR3 DNA: TGTGCCAGCAGCTTAGCCGCCGGGGTCAATCAGCCCCAGCATTTT. This sequence encodes CASSLAAGVNQPQHF.

This clone was observed many times. The chain carries TRBV2 and TRBJ2-7, with 7 bases aligning to TRBD2. After removal of 6 bases from V and 4 bases from J, the junction contained 15 bases not matched to a gene. There are 16 residues in the CDR3. Germline loops: CDR1 SNHLY, CDR2 FYNNEI. DNA for the CDR3: TGTGCCAGCAGACCTATGGCTAGCTCGGGGGGATACGAGCAGTACTTC. Its protein is CASRPMASSGGYEQYF.

There are a few counts of this clone. The chain employs TRBV2 and TRBJ2-6; D unclear. CDR3 length: 15 residues. Germline V gene lookup returns CDR1 SNHLY and CDR2 FYNNEI. Trimming left V 6 bases short and J 0 bases short, with 9 bases between. CDR3 nucleotide sequence: TGTGCCAGCAGACCTGACAACTCTGGGGCCAACGTCCTGACTTTC. Translating it yields CASRPDNSGANVLTF. Full variable domain (remainder filled in from reference TRBV2 and TRBJ2-6): EPEVTQTPSHQVTQMGQEVILRCVPISNHLYFYWYRQILGQKVEFLVSFYNNEISEKSEIFDDQFSVERPDGSNFTLKIRSTKLEDSAMYFCASRPDNSGANVLTFGAGSRLTVL.

The rearrangement links TRBV7-8 to TRBJ2-5, with TRBD2 as a possible D gene (7 bases). This CDR3 is 15 amino acids long. Germline V gene data show CDR1 as SGHVS and CDR2 as FQNEAQ. V gave up 5 bases and J gave up 5 bases, with 18 bases separating them. CDR3 residues: CASSQVGGPVETQYF. The CDR3 DNA reads TGTGCCAGCAGCCAGGTGGGGGGGCCAGTGGAGACCCAGTACTTC.

To note about this clone: Other nucleotide sequences in the sample specify the same CDR3. The V gene is TRBV6-1, the J gene TRBJ2-7, with 8 bases lining up with TRBD1. The V segment lost 1 base and the J segment 1 base; nucleotides outside the gene matches: 0. This CDR3 contains 14 residues. Germline lookup yields CDR1 MNHNS and CDR2 SASEGT. CDR3 coding DNA: TGTGCCAGCAGTGAAGGACAGGGGTCCTACGAGCAGTACTTC. Residues: CASSEGQGSYEQYF.

The genes are TRBV4-1 and TRBJ2-7, with D perhaps given as TRBD1 or TRBD2 (5 bases each). The CDR3 has 16 residues. Germline loops: CDR1 MGHRA, CDR2 YSYEKL. Trimming pared 2 bases from V and 2 bases from J, leaving 16 bases between. In nucleotides, the CDR3 is TGCGCCAGCAGCCAAAAGAGGGACGGTTGGGCCTACGAGCAGTACTTC. This gives the protein CASSQKRDGWAYEQYF.

In this sample, this clone turned up a few times. V is TRBV2 and J is TRBJ2-3; 12 nucleotides line up with TRBD2. CDR3 length: 17 amino acids. Germline lookup yields CDR1 SNHLY and CDR2 FYNNEI. Trimming removed 6 bases from V and 2 bases from J; junction bases left unmatched: 9. CDR3 in DNA: TGTGCCAGCAGGACAACTAGCGGGAGGTCGTTCACAGATACGCAGTATTTT. The encoded protein is CASRTTSGRSFTDTQYF.

This clone was counted between two and nine times. The chain combines TRBV4-1 with TRBJ1-4; no reliable D call. This CDR3 has 15 amino acids. V was clipped by 6 bases and J by 8 bases, with 19 bases between them. Per the germline V gene, CDR1 is MGHRA and CDR2 is YSYEKL. CDR3 DNA: TGCGCCAGCAGTCCAAGCTTCGTTAATAGGGAAAAACTGTTTTTT. It yields the protein CASSPSFVNREKLFF.

This sequence joins TRBV2 and TRBJ1-5; D not resolved. With 6 bases removed from V and 6 bases from J, the gap between germline ends came to 12 bases. The CDR3 is 13 residues long. The germline V gene has CDR1 SNHLY and CDR2 FYNNEI. This chain's CDR3 is CASRVARAQPQHF. The DNA of the CDR3 is TGTGCCAGCAGGGTGGCGAGGGCTCAGCCCCAGCATTTT.

The chain links TRBV7-2 to TRBJ2-1; D gene unclear. CDR1 and CDR2 (germline): SGHTA, FQGNSA. This CDR3 has 16 residues. Trimming removed 6 bases at V and 0 bases at J, with 15 bases between. CDR3 sequence reads: CASRRDRQSSYNEQFF. The CDR3 DNA reads TGTGCCAGCAGACGCGATAGGCAGAGCTCCTACAATGAGCAGTTCTTC.

The chain uses TRBV6-4 and TRBJ1-3; unclear D gene. This CDR3 has 13 amino acids. The V and J ends lost 0 bases and 12 bases respectively, with 12 bases between them. Germline V lookup: CDR1 MRHNA, CDR2 SNTAGT. CDR3 in amino acids: CASSDSVFSVIYF. The CDR3 coding sequence is TGTGCCAGCAGTGACTCGGTGTTCTCGGTCATATATTTT.

Notes on this clone: This may arise from a read error, as a much more abundant clone is one base away. The gene calls are TRBV5-4 and TRBJ2-7; D unclear. This CDR3 is built from 10 residues. From germline, CDR1 is SGHNT and CDR2 YYREEE (reference sequence). Trimming removed 2 bases at V and 5 bases at J, with 2 bases between. CDR3 sequence (DNA): TGTGCCAGCAGCTTCAACGAGCAGTACTTC. It yields the protein CASSFNEQYF.

The chain uses TRBV7-9 and TRBJ2-3; TRBD2 is a possible D gene (5 bases). V lost 3 bases, J lost 6 bases, and 13 bases lay in between. Germline V gene lookup returns CDR1 SEHNR and CDR2 FQNEAQ (reference sequence). This CDR3 comprises 14 residues. The CDR3 loop is CASSFQTGEDTQYF. For the CDR3, the DNA is TGTGCCAGCAGCTTCCAGACTGGGGAGGATACGCAGTATTTT.

As for this clone: Other nucleotide sequences in the sample specify the same CDR3. The CDR3 spells CASSLERGSYNEQFF. The CDR3, as DNA: TGTGCCAGCAGCTTAGAACGAGGCTCCTACAATGAGCAGTTCTTC. The genes are TRBV7-9 and TRBJ2-1; no clear D gene. Germline V gives CDR1 SEHNR, CDR2 FQNEAQ (reference sequence). The CDR3 sequence is 15 residues long. The ends were cut back, 1 base at V and 0 bases at J, with 7 bases in the middle.

The genes are TRBV9 and TRBJ2-6; D is undetermined. V lost 3 bases and J lost 3, with 7 bases in between. The CDR3 is made up of 14 amino acids. CDR1 is SGDLS, CDR2 YYNGEE, per germline. The CDR3, as DNA: TGTGCCAGCAGCGGGGTAGGTGGGGCCAACGTCCTGACTTTC. It codes for CASSGVGGANVLTF. Complete variable domain (other parts from reference TRBV9 and TRBJ2-6): DSGVTQTPKHLITATGQRVTLRCSPRSGDLSVYWYQQSLDQGLQFLIQYYNGEERAKGNILERFSAQQFPDLHSELNLSSLELGDSALYFCASSGVGGANVLTFGAGSRLTVL.